At least ten counts were recorded for the clone carrying this T cell receptor (beta chain). The data were obtained in a study of blood T cells in healthy people across ages. Then a second PCR, running roughly 6 to 12 cycles, was carried out with a sample-barcoded 5' primer and a J-beta primer mix. TCRdb used MiXCR to reprocess the 5' RACE reads, holding one entry per CDR3 protein. In the table there are some 930,000 distinct CDR3 sequences, around 29% of which are singletons. The CDR3 covers 15 residues. In germline, CDR1 is SGHVS, CDR2 FQNEAQ. The ends were cut back, 5 bases at V and 5 bases at J, with 18 bases in the middle. This sample also appeared in a second study, on T cells of mothers and their children.

The sample was blood. This chain links TRBV7-8 with TRBJ1-1, with D unresolved. This TCR was recovered from a woman in her thirties or forties in good health. Here the CDR3 reads CASSPLGQPFTEAFF. In DNA, the CDR3 is TGTGCCAGCAGCCCTCTCGGGCAGCCCTTTACTGAAGCTTTCTTT.